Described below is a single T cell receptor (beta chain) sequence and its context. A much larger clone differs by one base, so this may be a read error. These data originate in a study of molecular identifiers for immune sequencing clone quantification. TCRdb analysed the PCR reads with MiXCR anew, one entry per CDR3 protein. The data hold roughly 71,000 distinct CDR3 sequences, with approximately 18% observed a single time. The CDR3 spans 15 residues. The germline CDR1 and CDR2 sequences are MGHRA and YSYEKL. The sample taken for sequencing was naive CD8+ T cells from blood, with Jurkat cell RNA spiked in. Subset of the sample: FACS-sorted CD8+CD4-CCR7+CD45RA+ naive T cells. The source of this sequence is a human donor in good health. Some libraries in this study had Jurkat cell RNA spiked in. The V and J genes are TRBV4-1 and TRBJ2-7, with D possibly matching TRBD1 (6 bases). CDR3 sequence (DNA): TGCGCCAGCGGCCAATACGGGGACATAACCTACGAGCAGTACTTC. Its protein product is CASGQYGDITYEQYF.